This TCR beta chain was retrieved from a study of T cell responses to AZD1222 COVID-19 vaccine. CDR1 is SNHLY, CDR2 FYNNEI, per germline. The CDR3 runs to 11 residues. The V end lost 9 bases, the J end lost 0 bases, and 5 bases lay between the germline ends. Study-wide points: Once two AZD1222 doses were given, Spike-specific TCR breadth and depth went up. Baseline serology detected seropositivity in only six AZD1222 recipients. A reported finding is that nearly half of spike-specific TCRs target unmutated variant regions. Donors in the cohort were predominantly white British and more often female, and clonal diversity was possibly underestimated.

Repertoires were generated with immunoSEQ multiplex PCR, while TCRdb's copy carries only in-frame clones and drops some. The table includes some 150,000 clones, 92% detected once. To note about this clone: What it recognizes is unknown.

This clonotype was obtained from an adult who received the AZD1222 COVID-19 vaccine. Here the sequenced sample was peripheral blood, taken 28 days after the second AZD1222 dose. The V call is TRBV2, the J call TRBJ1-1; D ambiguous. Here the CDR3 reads CASNLNTEAFF. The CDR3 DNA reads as TGTGCCAGTAACTTGAACACTGAAGCTTTCTTT.